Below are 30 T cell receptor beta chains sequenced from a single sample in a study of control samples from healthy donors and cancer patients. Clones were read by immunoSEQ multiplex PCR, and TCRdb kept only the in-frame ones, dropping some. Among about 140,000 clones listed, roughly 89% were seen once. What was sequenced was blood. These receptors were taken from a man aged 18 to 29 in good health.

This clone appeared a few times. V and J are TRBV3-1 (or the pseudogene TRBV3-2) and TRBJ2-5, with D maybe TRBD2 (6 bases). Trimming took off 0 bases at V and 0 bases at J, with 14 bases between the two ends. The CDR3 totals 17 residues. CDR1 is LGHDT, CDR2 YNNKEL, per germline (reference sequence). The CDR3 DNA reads TGTGCCAGCAGCCAAGAGACCGGGACGGGGGACCAAGAGACCCAGTACTTC. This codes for CASSQETGTGDQETQYF.

The CDR3 coding sequence is TGTGCCAGTAGTATAGGGCAGAACTACGAGCAGTACTTC. Amino acid sequence: CASSIGQNYEQYF. V and J are TRBV19 and TRBJ2-7; no clear D. Germline values: CDR1 LNHDA, CDR2 SQIVND (reference sequence). The CDR3 extends over 13 amino acids. V was clipped by 1 base and J by 3 bases, with 7 bases between them. The full variable domain, completed using reference TRBV19 and TRBJ2-7, is DGGITQSPKYLFRKEGQNVTLSCEQNLNHDAMYWYRQDPGQGLRLIYYSQIVNDFQKGDIAEGYSVSREKKESFPLTVTSAQKNPTAFYLCASSIGQNYEQYFGPGTRLTVT.

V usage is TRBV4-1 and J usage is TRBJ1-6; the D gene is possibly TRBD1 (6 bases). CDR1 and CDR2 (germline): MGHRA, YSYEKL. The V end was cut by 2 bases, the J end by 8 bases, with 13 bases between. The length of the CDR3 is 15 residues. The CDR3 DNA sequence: TGCGCCAGCAGCCAAATACAGGGAGGAGATTCACCCCTCCACTTT. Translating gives CASSQIQGGDSPLHF.

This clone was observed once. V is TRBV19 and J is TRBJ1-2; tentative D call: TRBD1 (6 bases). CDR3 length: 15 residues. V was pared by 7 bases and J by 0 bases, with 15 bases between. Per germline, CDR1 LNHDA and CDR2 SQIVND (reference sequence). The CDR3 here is CASNHGQPANYGYTF. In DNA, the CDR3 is TGTGCCAGTAATCACGGACAGCCTGCTAACTATGGCTACACCTTC.

CDR3 sequence (DNA): TGTGCCAGTCGAGGGGAAAGTGGAAACACCATATATTTT. Translation: CASRGESGNTIYF. The V call is TRBV11-2, the J call TRBJ1-3; a weak D match, TRBD1 (5 bases). The CDR3 covers 13 residues. The V end lost 9 bases, the J end lost 3 bases, and 12 bases lay between the germline ends. Germline V lookup: CDR1 SGHAT, CDR2 FQNNGV.

For the CDR3, the DNA is TGTGCCAGCAGCTTGGGGGGGCCCGCCCCTCACGAGCAGTACTTC. Encoded protein: CASSLGGPAPHEQYF. J is TRBJ2-7 and V is TRBV13; weak D call: TRBD2 (7 bases). CDR3 length equals 15 residues. Germline V gene sequence: CDR1 PRHDT, CDR2 FYEKMQ (reference sequence). Deletions cut 3 bases from V and 5 bases from J, with 17 bases between.

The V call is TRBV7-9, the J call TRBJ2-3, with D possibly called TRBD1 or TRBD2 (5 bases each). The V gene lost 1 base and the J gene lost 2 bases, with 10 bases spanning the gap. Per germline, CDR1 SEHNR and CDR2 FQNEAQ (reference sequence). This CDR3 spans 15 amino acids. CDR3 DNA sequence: TGTGCCAGCAGCTTAGGCCTCGGGACCACAGATACGCAGTATTTT. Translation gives CASSLGLGTTDTQYF.

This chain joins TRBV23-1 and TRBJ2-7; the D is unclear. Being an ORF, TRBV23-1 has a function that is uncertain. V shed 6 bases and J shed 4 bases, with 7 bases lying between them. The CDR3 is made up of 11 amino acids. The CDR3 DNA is TGCGCCAGCAGAAACAGTTACGAGCAGTACTTC. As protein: CASRNSYEQYF.

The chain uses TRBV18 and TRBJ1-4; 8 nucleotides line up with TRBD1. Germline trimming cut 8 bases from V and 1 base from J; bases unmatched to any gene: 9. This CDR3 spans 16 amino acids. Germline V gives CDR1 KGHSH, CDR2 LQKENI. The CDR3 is CASRLQGVRTNEKLFF. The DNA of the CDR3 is TGTGCCAGCCGACTACAGGGGGTTAGAACTAATGAAAAACTGTTTTTT.

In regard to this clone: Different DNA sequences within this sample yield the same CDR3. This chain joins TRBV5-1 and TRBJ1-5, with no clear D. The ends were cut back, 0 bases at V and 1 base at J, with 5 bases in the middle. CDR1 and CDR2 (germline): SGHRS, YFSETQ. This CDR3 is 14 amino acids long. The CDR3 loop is CASSLEGSNQPQHF. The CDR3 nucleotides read TGCGCCAGCAGCTTGGAAGGAAGCAATCAGCCCCAGCATTTT.

This CDR3 is CASSYVDRGYEQYF. In DNA form, the CDR3 reads TGTGCCAGCAGTTATGTGGACAGGGGCTACGAGCAGTACTTC. This chain joins TRBV6-5 and TRBJ2-7, with TRBD1 matching over 9 bases. The CDR3 spans 14 residues. Germline CDR1 reads MNHEY; CDR2 reads SVGAGI. Trimming took 3 bases from V and 3 from J; bases not matched to a gene: 3.

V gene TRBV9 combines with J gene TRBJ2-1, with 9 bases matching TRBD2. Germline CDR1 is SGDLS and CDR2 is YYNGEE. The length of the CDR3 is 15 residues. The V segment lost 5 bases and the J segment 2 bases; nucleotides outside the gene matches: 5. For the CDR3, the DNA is TGTGCCAGCAGTAGCGGGGGACCTACCTACAATGAGCAGTTCTTC. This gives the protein CASSSGGPTYNEQFF.

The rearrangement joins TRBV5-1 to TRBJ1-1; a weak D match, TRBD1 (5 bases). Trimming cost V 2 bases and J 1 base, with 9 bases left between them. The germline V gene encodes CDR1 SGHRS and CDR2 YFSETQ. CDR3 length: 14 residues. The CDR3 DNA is TGCGCCAGCAGCTTCGGACAAACGAACACTGAAGCTTTCTTT. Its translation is CASSFGQTNTEAFF.

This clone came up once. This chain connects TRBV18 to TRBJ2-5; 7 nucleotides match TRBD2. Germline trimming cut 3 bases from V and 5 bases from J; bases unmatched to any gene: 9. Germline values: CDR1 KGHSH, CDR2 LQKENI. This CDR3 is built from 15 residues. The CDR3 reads CASSPAGVLGETQYF. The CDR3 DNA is TGTGCCAGCTCACCGGCGGGGGTGCTGGGGGAGACCCAGTACTTC.

CDR3 in DNA: TGTGCCAGCAATCGACAGGGTGGTTGGGCCACTGAAGCTTTCTTT. Protein sequence: CASNRQGGWATEAFF. The V and J genes are TRBV2 and TRBJ1-1; TRBD1 matches at 7 bases. Germline V gene data show CDR1 as SNHLY and CDR2 as FYNNEI. V trimming: 7 bases; J trimming: 4 bases; junction bases outside the gene matches: 12. The length of the CDR3 is 15 residues.

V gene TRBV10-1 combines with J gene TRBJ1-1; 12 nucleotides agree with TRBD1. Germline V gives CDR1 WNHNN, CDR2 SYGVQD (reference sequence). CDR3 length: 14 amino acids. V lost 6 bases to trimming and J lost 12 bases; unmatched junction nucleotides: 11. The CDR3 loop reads CASSSGQGASGSFF. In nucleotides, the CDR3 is TGCGCCAGCAGCTCGGGACAGGGGGCGTCAGGGTCTTTCTTT.

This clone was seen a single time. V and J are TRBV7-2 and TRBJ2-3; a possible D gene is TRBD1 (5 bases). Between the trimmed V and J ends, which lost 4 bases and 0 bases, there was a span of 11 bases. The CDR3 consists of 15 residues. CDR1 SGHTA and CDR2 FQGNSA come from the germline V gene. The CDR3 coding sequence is TGTGCCAGCAGCTCCCAGGGAAGTAGCACAGATACGCAGTATTTT. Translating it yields CASSSQGSSTDTQYF.

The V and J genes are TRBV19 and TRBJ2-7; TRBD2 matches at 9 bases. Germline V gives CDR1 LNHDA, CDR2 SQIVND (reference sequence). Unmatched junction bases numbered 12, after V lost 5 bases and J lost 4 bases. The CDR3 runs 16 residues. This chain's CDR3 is CASSFKVSGGLYEQYF. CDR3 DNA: TGTGCCAGTAGTTTCAAGGTTAGCGGGGGACTTTACGAGCAGTACTTC.

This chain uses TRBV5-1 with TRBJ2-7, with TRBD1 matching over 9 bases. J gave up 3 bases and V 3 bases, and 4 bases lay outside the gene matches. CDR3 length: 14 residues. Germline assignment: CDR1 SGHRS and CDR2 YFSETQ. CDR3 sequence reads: CASSSTGGSYEQYF. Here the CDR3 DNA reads TGCGCCAGCAGCTCAACAGGGGGCAGCTACGAGCAGTACTTC.

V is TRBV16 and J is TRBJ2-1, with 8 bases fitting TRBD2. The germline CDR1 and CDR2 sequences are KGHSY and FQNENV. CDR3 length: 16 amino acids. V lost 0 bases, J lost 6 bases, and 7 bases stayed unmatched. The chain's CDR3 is CASSQSALAASNEQFF. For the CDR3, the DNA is TGTGCCAGCAGCCAATCCGCACTAGCGGCCTCCAATGAGCAGTTCTTC.

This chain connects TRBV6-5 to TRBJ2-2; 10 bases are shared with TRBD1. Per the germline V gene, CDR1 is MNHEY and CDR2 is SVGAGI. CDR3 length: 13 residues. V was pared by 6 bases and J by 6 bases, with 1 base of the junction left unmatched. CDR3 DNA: TGTGCCAGCAGCGGACAGGGGGCCGGGGAGCTGTTTTTT. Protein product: CASSGQGAGELFF.

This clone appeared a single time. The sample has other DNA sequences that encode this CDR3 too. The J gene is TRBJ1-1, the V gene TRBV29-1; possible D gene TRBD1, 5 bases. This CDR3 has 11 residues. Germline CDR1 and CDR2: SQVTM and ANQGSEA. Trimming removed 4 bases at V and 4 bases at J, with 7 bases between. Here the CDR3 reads CSVVGVTEAFF. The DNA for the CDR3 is TGCAGCGTTGTAGGGGTCACTGAAGCTTTCTTT.

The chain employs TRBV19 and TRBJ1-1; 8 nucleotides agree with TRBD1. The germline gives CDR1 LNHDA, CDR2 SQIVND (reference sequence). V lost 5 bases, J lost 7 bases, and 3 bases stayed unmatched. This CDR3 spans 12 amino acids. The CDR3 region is CASSPGGLEAFF. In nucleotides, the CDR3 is TGTGCCAGTAGTCCAGGGGGCCTTGAAGCTTTCTTT.

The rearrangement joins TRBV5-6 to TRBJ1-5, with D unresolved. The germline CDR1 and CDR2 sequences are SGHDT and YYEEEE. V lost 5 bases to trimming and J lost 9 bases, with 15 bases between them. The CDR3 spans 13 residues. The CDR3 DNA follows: TGTGCCAGCAGGAAGGCCAACTCGGGGCCCCAGCATTTT. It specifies CASRKANSGPQHF.

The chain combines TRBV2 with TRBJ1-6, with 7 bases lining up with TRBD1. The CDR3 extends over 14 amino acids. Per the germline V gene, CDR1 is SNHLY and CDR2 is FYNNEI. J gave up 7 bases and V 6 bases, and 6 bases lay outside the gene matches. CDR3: CASRLTGQNSPLHF. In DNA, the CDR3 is TGTGCCAGCAGGTTGACAGGGCAGAATTCACCCCTCCACTTT.

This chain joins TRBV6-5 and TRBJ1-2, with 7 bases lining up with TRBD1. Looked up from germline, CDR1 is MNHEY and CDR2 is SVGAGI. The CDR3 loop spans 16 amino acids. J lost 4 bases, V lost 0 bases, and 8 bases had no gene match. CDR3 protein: CASSYSPEGASYGYTF. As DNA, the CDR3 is TGTGCCAGCAGTTACTCTCCTGAGGGGGCGAGCTATGGCTACACCTTC.

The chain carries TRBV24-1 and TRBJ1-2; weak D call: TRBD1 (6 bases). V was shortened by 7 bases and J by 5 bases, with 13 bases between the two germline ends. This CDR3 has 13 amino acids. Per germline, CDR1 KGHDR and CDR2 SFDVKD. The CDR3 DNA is TGTGCCACCAGCGAGGGGGTGGGGTATGGCTACACCTTC. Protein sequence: CATSEGVGYGYTF.

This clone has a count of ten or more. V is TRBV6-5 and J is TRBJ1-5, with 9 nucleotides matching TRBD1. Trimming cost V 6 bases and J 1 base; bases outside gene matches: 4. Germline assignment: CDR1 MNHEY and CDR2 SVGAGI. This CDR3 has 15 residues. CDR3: CASRGQGPSNQPQHF. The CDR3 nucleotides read TGTGCCAGCAGAGGACAGGGGCCGAGCAATCAGCCCCAGCATTTT.

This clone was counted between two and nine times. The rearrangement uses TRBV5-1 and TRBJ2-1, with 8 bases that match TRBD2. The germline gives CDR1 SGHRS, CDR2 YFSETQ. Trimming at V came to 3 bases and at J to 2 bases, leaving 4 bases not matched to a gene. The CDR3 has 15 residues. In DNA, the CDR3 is TGCGCCAGCAGCTGGCTAGCGGGCGCCTACAATGAGCAGTTCTTC. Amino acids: CASSWLAGAYNEQFF.

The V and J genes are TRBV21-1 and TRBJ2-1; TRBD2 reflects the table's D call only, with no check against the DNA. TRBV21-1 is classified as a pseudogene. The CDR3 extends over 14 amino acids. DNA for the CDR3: TGTGCCAGCAGCAAAGTTGGGGGGAGAAATGAGCAGTTCTTC. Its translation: CASSKVGGRNEQFF.